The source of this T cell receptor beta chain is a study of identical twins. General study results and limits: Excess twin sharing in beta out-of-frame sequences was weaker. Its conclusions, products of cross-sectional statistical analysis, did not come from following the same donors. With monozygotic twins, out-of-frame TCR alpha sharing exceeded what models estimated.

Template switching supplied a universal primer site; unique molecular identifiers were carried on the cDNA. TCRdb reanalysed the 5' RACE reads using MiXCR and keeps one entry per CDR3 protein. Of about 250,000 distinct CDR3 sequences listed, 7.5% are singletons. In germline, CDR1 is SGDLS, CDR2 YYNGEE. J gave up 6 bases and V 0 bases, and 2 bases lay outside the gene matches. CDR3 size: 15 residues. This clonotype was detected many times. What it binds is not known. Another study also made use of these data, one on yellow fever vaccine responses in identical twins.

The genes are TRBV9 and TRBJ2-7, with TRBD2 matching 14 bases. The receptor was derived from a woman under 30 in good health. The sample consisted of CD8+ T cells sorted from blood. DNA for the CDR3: TGTGCCAGCAGCGTAGGGACTAGCGGGAGGTTCGAGCAGTACTTC. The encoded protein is CASSVGTSGRFEQYF.